Below, 12 T cell receptor beta chains from the same sample are listed, as sequenced in a study of CXCR4 blockade with PD-1 therapy in pancreatic cancer. Sequencing used immunoSEQ multiplex PCR; TCRdb keeps in-frame clones, though not all of them. The table lists just over 5,000 clones, around 50% of them singletons. The sequencing sample was made of tumor tissue. The receptors originated from a human donor with pancreatic ductal adenocarcinoma.

This clone was seen a few times. The rearrangement uses TRBV6-8 and TRBJ2-1, with D possibly TRBD2 on 5 matching bases. CDR1 and CDR2 (germline): MNHGY, SAAAGT. The length of the CDR3 is 13 residues. V gave up 8 bases and J gave up 5 bases, with 13 bases separating them. The CDR3 DNA reads as TGTGCCAGCCCTCCCGGAGGTCACAATGAGCAGTTCTTC. Translated: CASPPGGHNEQFF.

The V and J genes are TRBV7-6 and TRBJ2-3, with unresolved D. CDR3 length equals 16 residues. Germline loops: CDR1 SGHVS, CDR2 FNYEAQ. Trimming stripped 4 bases from V and 0 bases from J, with 14 bases between. The DNA for the CDR3 is TGTGCCAGCAGCTCAGATAGTCCACCTAGCACAGATACGCAGTATTTT. This sequence encodes CASSSDSPPSTDTQYF.

This chain connects TRBV29-1 to TRBJ2-7; 9 bases map to TRBD2. CDR1 and CDR2 from the germline V gene are SQVTM and ANQGSEA. The CDR3 runs to 15 residues. The ends lost 2 bases at V and 1 base at J; junction bases unmatched: 6. Here the CDR3 reads CSVETVAGDSYEQYF. CDR3 nucleotides: TGCAGCGTTGAAACGGTAGCGGGAGATTCCTACGAGCAGTACTTC.

V gene TRBV25-1 combines with J gene TRBJ2-7; D not certain. CDR1 is MGHDK, CDR2 SYGVNS, per germline. The CDR3 length is 12 residues. Trimming cost V 7 bases and J 0 bases, with 7 bases left between them. The CDR3: CASNGNSYEQYF. CDR3 nucleotides: TGTGCCAGCAATGGGAACTCCTACGAGCAGTACTTC.

This chain links TRBV5-1 with TRBJ1-1; D uncertain. Germline V lookup: CDR1 SGHRS, CDR2 YFSETQ. The CDR3 spans 15 residues. V lost 4 bases, J lost 1 base, and 14 bases lay in between. The CDR3 nucleotides are TGCGCCAGCAGCCCTCGGGAGGGTTCGAACACTGAAGCTTTCTTT. The encoded protein is CASSPREGSNTEAFF.

This sequence joins TRBV4-1 and TRBJ2-1, with 10 bases fitting TRBD2. V shed 7 bases, J shed 6 bases, and the junction held 9 bases outside the gene matches. Germline V lookup: CDR1 MGHRA, CDR2 YSYEKL. This CDR3 is 15 amino acids long. CDR3 sequence: CASTPWASGSNEQFF. CDR3 coding DNA: TGCGCCAGCACCCCCTGGGCTAGCGGGAGCAATGAGCAGTTCTTC.

V gene TRBV2 combines with J gene TRBJ2-7, with D perhaps TRBD1 or TRBD2 (6 bases each). The CDR3 totals 15 residues. Trimming took off 2 bases at V and 3 bases at J, with 14 bases between the two ends. The V gene's germline CDR1 is SNHLY and CDR2 FYNNEI. The CDR3 reads CASSERGAPYYEQYF. The CDR3 region has the DNA TGTGCCAGCAGTGAAAGGGGGGCCCCCTACTACGAGCAGTACTTC.

The J gene is TRBJ1-5, the V gene TRBV28; tentative D call: TRBD1 (5 bases). V was cut by 1 base and J by 3 bases, with 10 bases left in between. The CDR3 length is 15 residues. The germline CDR1 and CDR2 sequences are MDHEN and SYDVKM. The CDR3 region has the DNA TGTGCCAGCAGTTTATCCAGACAGACCAATCAGCCCCAGCATTTT. Translated: CASSLSRQTNQPQHF.

The V and J genes are TRBV15 and TRBJ2-1, with TRBD2 identical over 9 bases. V shed 0 bases and J 7 bases; nucleotides not matched to a gene: 4. The CDR3 is 15 residues long. Germline V CDR1 and CDR2: LNHNV, YYDKDF (reference sequence). DNA of the CDR3: TGTGCCACCAGCAGAGATTTCGCGGGAGGGAATGAGCAGTTCTTC. The encoded protein is CATSRDFAGGNEQFF.

This clone is labeled medium-sized (0.01 to 0.1%). The V call is TRBV6-8, the J call TRBJ1-2; D gene unclear. From germline, CDR1 is MNHGY and CDR2 SAAAGT. The germline V and J ends were trimmed by 7 bases and 2 bases, with 17 bases remaining between them. The CDR3 contains 15 residues. The CDR3 nucleotides read TGTGCCAGCACACCGGCAGGCCTTCAGAACTATGGCTACACCTTC. This gives the protein CASTPAGLQNYGYTF.

This clone occurred a few times. The chain carries TRBV11-3 and TRBJ2-7; 11 nucleotides match TRBD2. CDR1 is SGHNT and CDR2 is YENEEA in the germline V gene. V shed 5 bases, J shed 1 base, and the junction held 4 bases outside the gene matches. This CDR3 spans 15 amino acids. CDR3: CASSVGTSGSYEQYF. The CDR3 DNA reads TGTGCCAGCAGCGTAGGGACTAGCGGATCCTACGAGCAGTACTTC.

By share of the sample, this clone is large (0.1 to 1%). The chain has TRBV23-1 and TRBJ2-7; possibly TRBD1 for D (6 bases). TRBV23-1 is an ORF, with its function uncertain. The V and J ends lost 2 bases and 4 bases respectively, with 18 bases between them. The CDR3 is 16 amino acids. CDR3 bases: TGCGCCAGCAGTCAACTCCTTACCCTTCAGGGGTACGAGCAGTACTTC. It is translated as CASSQLLTLQGYEQYF.